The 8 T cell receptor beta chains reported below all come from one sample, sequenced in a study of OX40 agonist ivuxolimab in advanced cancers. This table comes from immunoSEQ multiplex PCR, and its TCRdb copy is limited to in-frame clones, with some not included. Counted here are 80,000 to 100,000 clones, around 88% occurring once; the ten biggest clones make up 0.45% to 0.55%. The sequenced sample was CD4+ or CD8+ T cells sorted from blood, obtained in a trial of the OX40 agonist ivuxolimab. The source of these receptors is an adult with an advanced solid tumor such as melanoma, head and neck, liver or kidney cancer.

CDR3 sequence reads: CATEGANGYEQYF. The CDR3 region has the DNA TGTGCCACCGAGGGGGCCAATGGCTACGAGCAGTACTTC. The V gene is TRBV7-9, the J gene TRBJ2-7, with 7 bases matching TRBD1. Germline-derived CDR1 and CDR2 are SEHNR and FQNEAQ (reference sequence). The CDR3 extends over 13 amino acids. V shed 10 bases, J shed 3 bases, and the junction held 9 bases outside the gene matches.

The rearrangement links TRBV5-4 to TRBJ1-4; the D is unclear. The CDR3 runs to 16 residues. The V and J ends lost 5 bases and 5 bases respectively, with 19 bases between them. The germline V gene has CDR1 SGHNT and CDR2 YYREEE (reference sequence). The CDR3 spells CASRPGRGASNEKLFF. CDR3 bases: TGTGCCAGCAGGCCCGGGAGAGGCGCCTCGAATGAAAAACTGTTTTTT.

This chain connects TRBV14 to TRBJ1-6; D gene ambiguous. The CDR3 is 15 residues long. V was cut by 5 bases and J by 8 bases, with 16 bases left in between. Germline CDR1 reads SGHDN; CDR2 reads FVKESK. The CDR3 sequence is CASSVRVSAYSPLHF. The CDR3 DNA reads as TGTGCCAGCAGCGTGAGGGTTTCAGCCTATTCACCCCTCCACTTT.

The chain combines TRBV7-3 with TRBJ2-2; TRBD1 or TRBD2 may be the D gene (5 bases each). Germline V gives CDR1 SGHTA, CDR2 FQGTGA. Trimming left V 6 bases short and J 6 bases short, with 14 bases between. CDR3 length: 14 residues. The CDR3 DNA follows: TGTGCCAGCAGTCCGGGACCCGTGGCCGGGGAGCTGTTTTTT. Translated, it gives CASSPGPVAGELFF. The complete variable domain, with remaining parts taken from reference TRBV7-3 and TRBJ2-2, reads GAGVSQTPSNKVTEKGKYVELRCDPISGHTALYWYRQSLGQGPEFLIYFQGTGAADDSGLPNDRFFAVRPEGSVSTLKIQRTERGDSAVYLCASSPGPVAGELFFGEGSRLTVL.

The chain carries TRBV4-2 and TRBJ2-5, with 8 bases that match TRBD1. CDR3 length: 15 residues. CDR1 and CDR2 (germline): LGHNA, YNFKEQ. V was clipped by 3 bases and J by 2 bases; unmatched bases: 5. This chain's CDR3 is CASSQPGQGQETQYF. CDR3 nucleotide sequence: TGTGCCAGCAGCCAGCCCGGACAGGGACAAGAGACCCAGTACTTC.

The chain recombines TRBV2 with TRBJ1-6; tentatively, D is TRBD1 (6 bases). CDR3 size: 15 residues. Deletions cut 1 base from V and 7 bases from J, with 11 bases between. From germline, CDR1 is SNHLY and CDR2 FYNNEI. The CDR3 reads CASSEGTVDNSPLHF. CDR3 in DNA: TGTGCCAGCAGTGAAGGGACAGTAGACAATTCACCCCTCCACTTT.

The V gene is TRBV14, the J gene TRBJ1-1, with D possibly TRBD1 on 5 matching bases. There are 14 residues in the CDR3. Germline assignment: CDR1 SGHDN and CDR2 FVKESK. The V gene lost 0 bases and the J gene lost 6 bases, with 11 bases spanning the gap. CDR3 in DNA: TGTGCCAGCAGCCAAGAATTATTAGGGGCTGAAGCTTTCTTT. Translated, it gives CASSQELLGAEAFF. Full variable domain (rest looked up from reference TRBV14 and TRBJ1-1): EAGVTQFPSHSVIEKGQTVTLRCDPISGHDNLYWYRRVMGKEIKFLLHFVKESKQDESGMPNNRFLAERTGGTYSTLKVQPAELEDSGVYFCASSQELLGAEAFFGQGTRLTVV.

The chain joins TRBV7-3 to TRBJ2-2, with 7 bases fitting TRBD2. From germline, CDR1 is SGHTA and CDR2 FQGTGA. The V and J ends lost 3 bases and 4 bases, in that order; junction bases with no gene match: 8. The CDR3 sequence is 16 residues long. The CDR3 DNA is TGTGCCAGCAGCTTTAGGGCCGGGGGGACCACCGGGGAGCTGTTTTTT. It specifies CASSFRAGGTTGELFF.